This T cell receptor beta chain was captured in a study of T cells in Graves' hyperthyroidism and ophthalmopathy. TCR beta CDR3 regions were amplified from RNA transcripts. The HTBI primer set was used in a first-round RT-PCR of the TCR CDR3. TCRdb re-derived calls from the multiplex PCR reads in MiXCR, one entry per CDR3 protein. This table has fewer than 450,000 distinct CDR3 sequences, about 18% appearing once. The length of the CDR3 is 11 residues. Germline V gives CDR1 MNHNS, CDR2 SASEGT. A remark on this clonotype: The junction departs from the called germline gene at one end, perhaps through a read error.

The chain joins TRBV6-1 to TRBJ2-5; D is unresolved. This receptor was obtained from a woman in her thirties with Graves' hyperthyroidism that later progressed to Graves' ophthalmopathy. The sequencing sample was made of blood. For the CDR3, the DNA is TGTGCCGGCGCTTCTCAAGAGACCCAGTGCTTC. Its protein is CAGASQETQCF.